This T cell receptor beta chain was found in a study of T cell repertoires in cytomegalovirus infection. Whole-study findings and limits: Frequencies of public TCR beta families were cumulated, and this identified carriers of CMV plus the relevant HLA. HLA-C-restricted, CMV-specific TCR beta clonotypes were dominant ex vivo.

TCRdb recomputed calls from the reads with MiXCR, one row per CDR3 protein. The table has some 920,000 distinct CDR3 sequences, roughly 30% seen once. CDR1 and CDR2 (germline): SGHVS, FQNEAQ. V lost 1 base and J 0 bases, leaving 12 bases between the germline ends. This CDR3 contains 16 residues. As concerns this clonotype: The antigen remains undetermined. A much larger clone sits a single nucleotide away, making a read error possible.

The chain is built from TRBV7-8 and TRBJ2-5; D is possibly TRBD2 (5 bases). The specimen was cultured CD8+ T cells from PBMCs, collected from culture after CMV antigen stimulation. This receptor was taken from a human donor in good health (CMV status not recorded). Some clones in this sample may be carry-over from other donors' samples. The CDR3 region is CASSLGVPGYQETQYF. CDR3 coding DNA: TGTGCCAGCAGCTTAGGGGTACCGGGGTACCAAGAGACCCAGTACTTC.